The clone carrying this T cell receptor beta chain was found once. V shed 7 bases and J shed 4 bases, with 7 bases lying between them. The CDR3 is made up of 11 amino acids. The germline V gene has CDR1 LNHDA and CDR2 SQIVND (reference sequence). The data were obtained in a study of blood T cell repertoires in COVID-19. Generated by immunoSEQ multiplex PCR, the TCRdb table keeps only in-frame clones and is missing some. The table includes under 200,000 clones, roughly 80% detected once. Sequenced: PBMCs or T cells enriched from blood (not recorded which). The chain couples TRBV19 to TRBJ1-1; D is undetermined. This receptor was identified in a woman aged 40 to 50 with acute COVID-19. The CDR3 DNA follows: TGTGCCAGTACGCAGTTCACTGAAGCTTTCTTT. Translating it yields CASTQFTEAFF.